Following are 11 T cell receptor beta chains from one sample sequenced in a study of T cell responses to AZD1222 COVID-19 vaccine. Method: immunoSEQ multiplex PCR; TCRdb's copy keeps in-frame clones and lacks some. This table holds 72,000 or so clones, nearly 90% found once. The sequences come from peripheral blood, collected 28 days after the second AZD1222 dose. These receptors were taken from an adult who received the AZD1222 COVID-19 vaccine.

The sample holds one count of this clone. The chain has TRBV7-6 and TRBJ2-7; TRBD2 aligns across 7 bases. The V segment lost 1 base and the J segment 12 bases; nucleotides outside the gene matches: 15. Looked up from germline, CDR1 is SGHVS and CDR2 is FNYEAQ. The CDR3 runs to 15 residues. CDR3 amino acids: CASSLVQGGAPPMYF. The CDR3 DNA is TGTGCCAGCAGCTTAGTGCAGGGAGGGGCACCACCCATGTACTTC.

V is TRBV28 and J is TRBJ1-6; the D is unclear. The germline CDR1 and CDR2 sequences are MDHEN and SYDVKM. This CDR3 contains 14 residues. The V gene lost 1 base and the J gene lost 0 bases, with 1 base spanning the gap. The CDR3 loop is CASSLSSYNSPLHF. CDR3 in DNA: TGTGCCAGCAGTTTATCCTCCTATAATTCACCCCTCCACTTT. Full variable domain (remainder filled in from reference TRBV28 and TRBJ1-6): DVKVTQSSRYLVKRTGEKVFLECVQDMDHENMFWYRQDPGLGLRLIYFSYDVKMKEKGDIPEGYSVSREKKERFSLILESASTNQTSMYLCASSLSSYNSPLHFGNGTRLTVT.

The chain joins TRBV7-8 to TRBJ2-1; 7 bases are a match to TRBD2. This CDR3 is built from 17 residues. V shed 2 bases and J 0 bases; nucleotides not matched to a gene: 7. Germline CDR1 SGHVS, CDR2 FQNEAQ. CDR3 amino acids: CASSLTLAVSSYNEQFF. CDR3 DNA sequence: TGTGCCAGCAGCTTAACTCTAGCGGTAAGCTCCTACAATGAGCAGTTCTTC.

V and J are TRBV11-3 and TRBJ2-1, with 11 bases lining up with TRBD2. CDR1 is SGHNT, CDR2 YENEEA, per germline. The CDR3 runs to 14 residues. J gave up 15 bases and V 4 bases, and 11 bases lay outside the gene matches. The CDR3 loop is CASSSGLAGASSFF. Here the CDR3 DNA reads TGTGCCAGCAGCTCTGGACTAGCGGGCGCCTCATCGTTCTTC.

The chain uses TRBV11-2 and TRBJ1-2; TRBD1 matches 7 bases. Germline V gene sequence: CDR1 SGHAT, CDR2 FQNNGV. This CDR3 comprises 13 residues. Losses at the gene ends were 7 bases for V and 6 bases for J; bases not matched to a gene: 8. CDR3 in DNA: TGTGCCAGCACAGGGGGAAAAAACGATGGCTACACCTTC. Protein: CASTGGKNDGYTF.

The chain recombines TRBV9 with TRBJ1-2; D is possibly TRBD1 (5 bases). V was cut by 4 bases and J by 0 bases, with 13 bases left in between. The CDR3 contains 15 residues. The germline gives CDR1 SGDLS, CDR2 YYNGEE. CDR3 sequence: CASSLGGQANYGYTF. In nucleotides, the CDR3 is TGTGCCAGCAGCCTCGGTGGACAAGCTAACTATGGCTACACCTTC.

The chain has TRBV7-2 and TRBJ2-1; 9 positions agree with TRBD1. Trimming cost V 5 bases and J 6 bases; bases outside gene matches: 5. The germline V gene encodes CDR1 SGHTA and CDR2 FQGNSA. This CDR3 is built from 14 residues. CDR3 in amino acids: CASSPGTGSNEQFF. The CDR3 DNA sequence: TGTGCCAGCAGCCCTGGGACAGGGAGCAATGAGCAGTTCTTC.

The chain is built from TRBV7-3 and TRBJ1-2; perhaps TRBD1 as D (5 bases). Germline-derived CDR1 and CDR2 are SGHTA and FQGTGA. The CDR3 is 16 residues long. V was clipped by 2 bases and J by 8 bases, with 21 bases between them. The CDR3 loop reads CASSLLSGGPPLGYTF. The CDR3 DNA follows: TGTGCCAGCAGCTTATTAAGTGGGGGACCTCCTTTAGGCTACACCTTC. The variable domain in full, with the rest retrieved from reference TRBV7-3 and TRBJ1-2, is GAGVSQTPSNKVTEKGKYVELRCDPISGHTALYWYRQSLGQGPEFLIYFQGTGAADDSGLPNDRFFAVRPEGSVSTLKIQRTERGDSAVYLCASSLLSGGPPLGYTFGSGTRLTVV.

The chain employs TRBV7-9 and TRBJ2-7; D remains ambiguous. V lost 0 bases, J lost 6 bases, and 18 bases lay in between. CDR1 is SEHNR, CDR2 FQNEAQ, per germline (reference sequence). This CDR3 has 16 amino acids. The chain's CDR3 is CASSLALVRAPLEQYF. The DNA of the CDR3 is TGTGCCAGCAGCTTAGCGCTAGTCCGGGCCCCCCTCGAGCAGTACTTC.

The chain links TRBV11-3 to TRBJ2-7, with D unclear. The CDR3 has 12 amino acids. Trimming left V 3 bases short and J 0 bases short, with 3 bases between. Germline lookup yields CDR1 SGHNT and CDR2 YENEEA. The CDR3 reads CASSFSSYEQYF. In DNA, the CDR3 is TGTGCCAGCAGCTTCAGCTCCTACGAGCAGTACTTC.

This clone occurred once. The chain combines TRBV29-1 with TRBJ1-1; possibly TRBD1 for D (5 bases). V dropped 4 bases and J dropped 4 bases, with 13 bases sitting between them. This CDR3 spans 13 amino acids. CDR1 is SQVTM and CDR2 is ANQGSEA in the germline V gene. CDR3 in amino acids: CSVVVLGGTEAFF. The DNA of the CDR3 is TGCAGCGTTGTGGTTTTGGGGGGCACTGAAGCTTTCTTT.